This is a list of T cell receptor beta chains from one sample in a study of blood T cell repertoires in COVID-19. The table came from immunoSEQ multiplex PCR; TCRdb's copy has only in-frame clones and leaves some out. The sample shows around 170,000 clones, approximately 80% of them seen only once. The sequenced sample was PBMCs or T cells enriched from blood (not recorded which). Receptor source: a man aged 55 to 70 who had been exposed to COVID-19. The conserved cysteine and the conserved F or W are not part of the CDR3 here. The order of the fields is D gene, CDR3 length, J gene, V gene, CDR3 protein. The D gene is left open where the match is weak.

d_gene: NA
len: 11
j_gene: TRBJ1-1
v_gene: TRBV14
CDR3aa: ASGQAGGAEAF

d_gene: NA
len: 12
j_gene: TRBJ2-7
v_gene: TRBV7-9
CDR3aa: ASSSAGLSYEQY

d_gene: NA
len: 10
j_gene: TRBJ2-7
v_gene: TRBV7-9
CDR3aa: ASSLAGGEQY

d_gene: NA
len: 10
j_gene: TRBJ2-7
v_gene: TRBV12-3/TRBV12-4
CDR3aa: ASSQSSYEQY

d_gene: NA
len: 13
j_gene: TRBJ1-2
v_gene: TRBV19
CDR3aa: ATLTAGGKDYGYT

d_gene: NA
len: 9
j_gene: TRBJ2-3
v_gene: TRBV7-2
CDR3aa: ASGAVLAQY

d_gene: NA
len: 9
j_gene: TRBJ1-1
v_gene: TRBV2
CDR3aa: ATDRNTEAF

d_gene: NA
len: 12
j_gene: TRBJ1-5
v_gene: TRBV7-2
CDR3aa: ASSLGRVNQPQH

d_gene: TRBD2
len: 15
j_gene: TRBJ2-2
v_gene: TRBV9
CDR3aa: ASSVVLAGYGTGELF

d_gene: TRBD1
len: 11
j_gene: TRBJ2-7
v_gene: TRBV19
CDR3aa: ATQGQNSYEQY

d_gene: NA
len: 10
j_gene: TRBJ2-1
v_gene: TRBV10-3
CDR3aa: AISESTDEQF

d_gene: TRBD2
len: 13
j_gene: TRBJ2-7
v_gene: TRBV9
CDR3aa: ASSPGLAGVNEQY

d_gene: NA
len: 12
j_gene: TRBJ2-5
v_gene: TRBV5-1
CDR3aa: ASSLEGPEETQY

d_gene: TRBD2
len: 14
j_gene: TRBJ2-1
v_gene: TRBV7-9
CDR3aa: ASSLGTSGPGHEQF

d_gene: NA
len: 12
j_gene: TRBJ2-3
v_gene: TRBV5-1
CDR3aa: ASSSRDNGDTQY

d_gene: NA
len: 11
j_gene: TRBJ1-5
v_gene: TRBV2
CDR3aa: ASRNVRDQPQH

d_gene: NA
len: 11
j_gene: TRBJ2-1
v_gene: TRBV7-9
CDR3aa: ASSFITNNEQF

d_gene: NA
len: 13
j_gene: TRBJ2-3
v_gene: TRBV5-8
CDR3aa: ASSLEGGRTDTQY

d_gene: TRBD2
len: 12
j_gene: TRBJ2-7
v_gene: TRBV30
CDR3aa: AWSGVAGDDEQY

d_gene: NA
len: 10
j_gene: TRBJ2-7
v_gene: TRBV10-3
CDR3aa: AISATDYEQY

d_gene: NA
len: 10
j_gene: TRBJ1-2
v_gene: TRBV7-2
CDR3aa: ASSPGDYGYT

d_gene: NA
len: 13
j_gene: TRBJ1-1
v_gene: TRBV2
CDR3aa: ASSEDRQENTEAF

d_gene: NA
len: 12
j_gene: TRBJ1-2
v_gene: TRBV2
CDR3aa: ASRRDGSGGGYT

d_gene: TRBD1
len: 16
j_gene: TRBJ2-1
v_gene: TRBV19
CDR3aa: ASSIAFRGTGGLNEQF

d_gene: NA
len: 12
j_gene: TRBJ2-5
v_gene: TRBV29-1
CDR3aa: SAVSFDRGETQY

d_gene: TRBD2
len: 14
j_gene: TRBJ2-1
v_gene: TRBV9
CDR3aa: ASSVDGTSGPQEQF

d_gene: TRBD1
len: 12
j_gene: TRBJ2-7
v_gene: TRBV9
CDR3aa: ASSAWTGEGEQY

d_gene: TRBD2
len: 14
j_gene: TRBJ2-2
v_gene: TRBV19
CDR3aa: ASIGGLAVNTGELF

d_gene: NA
len: 14
j_gene: TRBJ1-1
v_gene: TRBV5-1
CDR3aa: ASSLASERSGTEAF

d_gene: TRBD1
len: 12
j_gene: TRBJ1-1
v_gene: TRBV30
CDR3aa: AWSRGTGATEAF

d_gene: NA
len: 12
j_gene: TRBJ2-7
v_gene: TRBV5-1
CDR3aa: ASSLLGSSYEQY

d_gene: NA
len: 13
j_gene: TRBJ1-2
v_gene: TRBV6-4
CDR3aa: ASSDSVSPGGGYT

d_gene: TRBD2
len: 17
j_gene: TRBJ2-7
v_gene: TRBV12-5
CDR3aa: ASGLAHDGLAGLDYEQY

d_gene: TRBD2
len: 12
j_gene: TRBJ2-7
v_gene: TRBV5-1
CDR3aa: ASSPPGLAYEQY

d_gene: NA
len: 10
j_gene: TRBJ1-2
v_gene: TRBV6-5
CDR3aa: ASSYAGSGYT

d_gene: NA
len: 13
j_gene: TRBJ2-7
v_gene: TRBV27
CDR3aa: ASAGTASHSYEQY

d_gene: NA
len: 10
j_gene: TRBJ1-1
v_gene: TRBV29-1
CDR3aa: PPGGQNTEAF

d_gene: NA
len: 13
j_gene: TRBJ1-6
v_gene: TRBV3-1/TRBV3-2
CDR3aa: ASSQGQGAFITLH

d_gene: TRBD2
len: 13
j_gene: TRBJ2-1
v_gene: TRBV12-5
CDR3aa: ASGPTSGRNNEQF

d_gene: NA
len: 13
j_gene: TRBJ1-2
v_gene: TRBV5-1
CDR3aa: ASSPGQLLGYGYT

d_gene: TRBD2
len: 14
j_gene: TRBJ2-1
v_gene: TRBV7-7
CDR3aa: ASSSSSSGRAGEQF

d_gene: TRBD1
len: 12
j_gene: TRBJ1-3
v_gene: TRBV28
CDR3aa: ATGTGSTGNTIY

d_gene: TRBD2
len: 17
j_gene: TRBJ2-1
v_gene: TRBV19
CDR3aa: ASLPTSGRPRSSYNEQF

d_gene: TRBD1
len: 19
j_gene: TRBJ1-5
v_gene: TRBV6-6
CDR3aa: ASSPREIWTGFRPNNQPQH

d_gene: TRBD2
len: 18
j_gene: TRBJ2-7
v_gene: TRBV6-4
CDR3aa: ASSESFIGLVVSHYSEQY

d_gene: NA
len: 12
j_gene: TRBJ1-2
v_gene: TRBV30
CDR3aa: AWSPGGGLNGYT

d_gene: NA
len: 11
j_gene: TRBJ2-3
v_gene: TRBV7-9
CDR3aa: ASRPGVTDTQY

d_gene: TRBD1
len: 11
j_gene: TRBJ2-1
v_gene: TRBV3-1/TRBV3-2
CDR3aa: ASSQDSRQGQF

d_gene: NA
len: 11
j_gene: TRBJ2-3
v_gene: TRBV4-2
CDR3aa: ASSQDPGDTQY

d_gene: TRBD1
len: 12
j_gene: TRBJ2-7
v_gene: TRBV7-2
CDR3aa: ASSRGQGIDEQY

d_gene: NA
len: 13
j_gene: TRBJ1-4
v_gene: TRBV7-9
CDR3aa: ASSFVGGENEKLF

d_gene: NA
len: 11
j_gene: TRBJ1-5
v_gene: TRBV19
CDR3aa: ASSTDTNQPQH

d_gene: NA
len: 12
j_gene: TRBJ2-2
v_gene: TRBV6-4
CDR3aa: ASTSWSGSGELF

d_gene: NA
len: 13
j_gene: TRBJ1-1
v_gene: TRBV29-1
CDR3aa: SVTGTLEVNTEAF

d_gene: NA
len: 11
j_gene: TRBJ1-1
v_gene: TRBV3-1/TRBV3-2
CDR3aa: ASNRQPSREAF

d_gene: TRBD2
len: 12
j_gene: TRBJ2-5
v_gene: TRBV7-9
CDR3aa: ASSRTSGMETQY

d_gene: TRBD1
len: 13
j_gene: TRBJ1-3
v_gene: TRBV5-6
CDR3aa: ASSWARTGGNTIY